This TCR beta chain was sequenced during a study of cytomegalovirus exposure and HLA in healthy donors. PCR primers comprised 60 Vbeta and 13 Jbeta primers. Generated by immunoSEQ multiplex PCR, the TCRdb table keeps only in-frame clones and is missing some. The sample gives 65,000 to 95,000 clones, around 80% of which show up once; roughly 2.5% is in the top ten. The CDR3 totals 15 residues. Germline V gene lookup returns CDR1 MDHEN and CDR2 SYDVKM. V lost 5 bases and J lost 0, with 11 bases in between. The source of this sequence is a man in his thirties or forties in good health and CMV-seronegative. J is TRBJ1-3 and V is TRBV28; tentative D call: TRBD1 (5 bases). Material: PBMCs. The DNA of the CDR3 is TGTGCCAGCAGTCCCTTAGGGGCCTCTGGAAACACCATATATTTT. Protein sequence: CASSPLGASGNTIYF. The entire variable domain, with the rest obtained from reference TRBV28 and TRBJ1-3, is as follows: DVKVTQSSRYLVKRTGEKVFLECVQDMDHENMFWYRQDPGLGLRLIYFSYDVKMKEKGDIPEGYSVSREKKERFSLILESASTNQTSMYLCASSPLGASGNTIYFGEGSWLTVV.